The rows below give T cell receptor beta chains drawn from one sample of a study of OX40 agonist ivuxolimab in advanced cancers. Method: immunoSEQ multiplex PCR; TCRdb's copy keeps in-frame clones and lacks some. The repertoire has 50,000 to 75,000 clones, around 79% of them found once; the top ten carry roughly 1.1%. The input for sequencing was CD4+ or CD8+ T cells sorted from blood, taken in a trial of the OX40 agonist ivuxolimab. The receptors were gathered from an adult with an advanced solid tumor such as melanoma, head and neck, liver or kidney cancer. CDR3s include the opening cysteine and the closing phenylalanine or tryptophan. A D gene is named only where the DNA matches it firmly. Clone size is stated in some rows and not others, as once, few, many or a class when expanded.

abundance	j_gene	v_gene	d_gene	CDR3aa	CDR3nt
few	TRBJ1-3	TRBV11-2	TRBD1	CASSWGTDGNTIYF	TGTGCCAGCAGCTGGGGGACAGATGGAAACACCATATATTTT
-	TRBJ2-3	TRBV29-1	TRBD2	CSVILAGRTDTQYF	TGCAGCGTAATACTAGCGGGTCGCACAGATACGCAGTATTTT
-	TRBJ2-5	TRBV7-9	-	CASSLGRSDRETQYF	TGTGCCAGCAGCTTAGGTCGCTCAGATCGAGAGACCCAGTACTTC
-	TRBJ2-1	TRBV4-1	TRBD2	CASSRRRESAYNEQFF	TGCGCCAGCAGCCGGAGGCGGGAGTCGGCCTACAATGAGCAGTTCTTC
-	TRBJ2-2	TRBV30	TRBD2	CALGLTGGNTGELFF	TGTGCCCTGGGGCTTACGGGAGGGAACACCGGGGAGCTGTTTTTT
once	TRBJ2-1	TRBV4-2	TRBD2	CASSQDPTGLAGANEQFF	TGTGCCAGCAGCCAAGATCCCACAGGACTAGCGGGGGCCAATGAGCAGTTCTTC
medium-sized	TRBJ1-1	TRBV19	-	CATGRGSEAFF	TGTGCCACCGGCAGGGGATCTGAAGCTTTCTTT
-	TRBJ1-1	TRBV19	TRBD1	CASRDRGYNTEAFF	TGTGCCAGTAGGGACAGGGGGTACAACACTGAAGCTTTCTTT
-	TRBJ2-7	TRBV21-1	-	CASSKDSSYEQYF	TGTGCCAGCAGCAAAGACAGCTCCTACGAGCAGTACTTC
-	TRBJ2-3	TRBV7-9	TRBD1	CASSLQGGADTQYF	TGTGCCAGCAGCTTACAAGGGGGCGCAGATACGCAGTATTTT
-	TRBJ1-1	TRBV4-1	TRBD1	CASSQAYETSRGTEAFF	TGCGCCAGCAGCCAAGCTTATGAGACCAGCAGGGGGACTGAAGCTTTCTTT
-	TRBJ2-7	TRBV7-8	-	CASSLEGAVYEQYF	TGTGCCAGCAGCTTAGAAGGGGCTGTCTACGAGCAGTACTTC
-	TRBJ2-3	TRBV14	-	CASSQYAVGPDTQYF	TGTGCCAGCAGCCAATACGCCGTGGGCCCAGATACGCAGTATTTT
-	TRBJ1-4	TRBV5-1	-	CASSVEPSGADEKLFF	TGCGCCAGCAGCGTGGAACCCTCTGGGGCGGATGAAAAACTGTTTTTT
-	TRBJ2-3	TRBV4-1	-	CASSRYGGFPTDTQYF	TGCGCCAGCAGCCGGTACGGAGGGTTCCCTACAGATACGCAGTATTTT
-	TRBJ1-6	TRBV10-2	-	CASSESPDSSLHF	TGCGCCAGCAGTGAGTCCCCAGATTCATCCCTCCACTTT
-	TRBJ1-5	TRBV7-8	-	CASSYGAGTPDNQPQHF	TGTGCCAGCAGCTATGGGGCGGGGACGCCCGACAATCAGCCCCAGCATTTT
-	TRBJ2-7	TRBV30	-	CAWSVGGPSYEQYF	TGTGCCTGGAGTGTTGGCGGTCCCTCCTACGAGCAGTACTTC
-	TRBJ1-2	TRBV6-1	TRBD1	CASRSGTGANYGYTF	TGTGCCAGCAGATCCGGGACAGGGGCTAACTATGGCTACACCTTC
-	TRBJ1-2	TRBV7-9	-	CASSPGTSYGYTF	TGTGCCAGCAGTCCCGGGACTAGCTATGGCTACACCTTC
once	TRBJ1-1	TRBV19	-	CASSRTTGGTEAFF	TGTGCCAGTAGTAGAACGACAGGAGGGACTGAAGCTTTCTTT
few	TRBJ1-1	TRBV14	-	CASSQLTLMVTEAFF	TGTGCCAGCAGCCAACTTACCCTCATGGTCACTGAAGCTTTCTTT
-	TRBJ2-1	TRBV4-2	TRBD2	CASSPPAGGSYNEQFF	TGTGCCAGCAGCCCTCCTGCGGGGGGGTCCTACAATGAGCAGTTCTTC
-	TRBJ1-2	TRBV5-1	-	CASSLGSYGYTF	TGCGCCAGCAGCTTGGGTTCCTATGGCTACACCTTC
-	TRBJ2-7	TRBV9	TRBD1	CASSVRVGPGGDEQYF	TGTGCCAGCAGCGTACGGGTTGGTCCAGGGGGCGACGAGCAGTACTTC
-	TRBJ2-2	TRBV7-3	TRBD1	CASRLGAGGADGELFF	TGTGCCAGCAGACTGGGGGCAGGGGGCGCAGACGGGGAGCTGTTTTTT
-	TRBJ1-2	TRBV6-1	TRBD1	CASKLGTGIKSGYTF	TGTGCCAGCAAACTTGGGACAGGGATAAAGAGTGGCTACACCTTC
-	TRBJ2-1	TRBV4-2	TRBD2	CASSRTSGSLSYNEQFF	TGTGCCAGCAGCAGGACTAGCGGGAGCCTCTCCTACAATGAGCAGTTCTTC
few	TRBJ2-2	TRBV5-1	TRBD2	CASSLPGGDTGELFF	TGCGCCAGCAGCTTACCGGGGGGGGACACCGGGGAGCTGTTTTTT
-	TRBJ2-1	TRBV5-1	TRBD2	CASSLSGTPYNEQFF	TGCGCCAGCAGCTTGAGCGGGACTCCCTACAATGAGCAGTTCTTC
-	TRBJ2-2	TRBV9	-	CASSVVGVGGELFF	TGTGCCAGCAGCGTAGTGGGGGTCGGCGGGGAGCTGTTTTTT
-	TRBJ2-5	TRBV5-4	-	CASSRALSQETQYF	TGTGCCAGCAGCCGGGCCCTATCCCAAGAGACCCAGTACTTC
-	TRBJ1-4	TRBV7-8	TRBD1	CASSLAGTGRLFF	TGTGCCAGCAGCTTAGCGGGGACAGGGCGACTGTTTTTT
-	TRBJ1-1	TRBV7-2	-	CASSLLQGRLNTEAFF	TGTGCCAGCAGCTTACTACAGGGCCGCTTGAACACTGAAGCTTTCTTT
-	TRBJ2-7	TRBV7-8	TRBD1	CASSLNRLAGGPREQYF	TGTGCCAGCAGCTTAAACCGCTTGGCAGGGGGCCCCAGGGAGCAGTACTTC
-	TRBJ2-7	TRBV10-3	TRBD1	CAISDNRDSYYEQYF	TGTGCCATCAGTGATAACCGGGACAGCTACTACGAGCAGTACTTC
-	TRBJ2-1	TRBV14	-	CASSPWVGDEQFF	TGTGCCAGCAGCCCCTGGGTAGGGGATGAGCAGTTCTTC
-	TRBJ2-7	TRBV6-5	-	CASRPSGDSYEQYF	TGTGCCAGCAGGCCGTCGGGCGACTCCTACGAGCAGTACTTC
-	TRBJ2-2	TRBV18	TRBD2	CASSPGLAGGFFTGELFF	TGTGCCAGCTCACCGGGACTAGCGGGAGGGTTCTTCACCGGGGAGCTGTTTTTT
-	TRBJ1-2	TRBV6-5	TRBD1	CATGTGGDYTF	TGTGCCACCGGGACAGGGGGAGACTACACCTTC
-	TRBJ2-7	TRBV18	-	CASSPPSGPSYEQYF	TGTGCCAGCTCACCACCTAGCGGTCCCTCCTACGAGCAGTACTTC
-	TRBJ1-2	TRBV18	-	CASSPLTGTGDGYTF	TGTGCCAGCTCACCACTCACAGGGACGGGCGATGGCTACACCTTC
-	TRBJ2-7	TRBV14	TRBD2	CASSRTGGQTYEQYF	TGTGCCAGCAGCCGAACGGGAGGCCAAACCTACGAGCAGTACTTC
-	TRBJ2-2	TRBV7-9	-	CASAPGENTGELFF	TGTGCCAGCGCACCCGGGGAAAACACCGGGGAGCTGTTTTTT
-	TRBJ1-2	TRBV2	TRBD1	CASIPGQEGYGYTF	TGTGCCAGCATCCCAGGACAGGAGGGCTATGGCTACACCTTC
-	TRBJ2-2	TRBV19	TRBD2	CASRLAGGTGELFF	TGTGCCAGCAGACTAGCGGGAGGCACCGGGGAGCTGTTTTTT
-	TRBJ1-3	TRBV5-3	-	CARSLSMRPPPVGNTIYF	TGTGCCAGAAGCCTAAGCATGCGTCCCCCGCCAGTTGGAAACACCATATATTTT
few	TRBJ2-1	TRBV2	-	CASSDSAWFSYNEQFF	TGTGCCAGCAGTGATAGTGCCTGGTTCTCCTACAATGAGCAGTTCTTC
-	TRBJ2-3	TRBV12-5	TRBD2	CASGHMGLADGTDTQYF	TGTGCTAGTGGTCACATGGGACTAGCGGACGGCACAGATACGCAGTATTTT
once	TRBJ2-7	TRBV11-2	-	CASSLGTAISYEQYF	TGTGCCAGCAGCTTAGGAACAGCTATTTCCTACGAGCAGTACTTC
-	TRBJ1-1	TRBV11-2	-	CASSRIGGRPEAFF	TGTGCCAGCAGCCGAATAGGGGGGAGGCCTGAAGCTTTCTTT
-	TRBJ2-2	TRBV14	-	CASSQDRTGELFF	TGTGCCAGCAGCCAAGACCGTACCGGGGAGCTGTTTTTT
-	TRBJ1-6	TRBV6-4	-	CASSEVRGNNSPLHF	TGTGCCAGCAGTGAAGTCAGGGGTAACAATTCACCCCTCCACTTT
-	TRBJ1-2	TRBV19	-	CASKPTHPGRYGYTF	TGTGCCAGTAAGCCCACACATCCAGGGAGGTATGGCTACACCTTC